The present entry profiles one T cell receptor (beta chain) with its context. Data came from immunoSEQ multiplex PCR; TCRdb stores just in-frame clones and leaves some out. This table has hundreds of thousands of clones, more than 70% appearing once. This specimen comes from a study of shared T cell receptors in the human thymus. V lost 0 bases, J lost 5 bases, and 20 bases lay in between. This CDR3 has 17 amino acids. Germline CDR1 is SGHDT and CDR2 is YYEEEE. The data were also submitted as part of a second study, on human thymus T cells. That paper states: The sample donors, healthy Finnish infants, were having corrective surgery for congenital heart defects. Repertoires from thymus and blood appeared to show biased V and J gene usage.

Sequencing input: thymocytes. The J gene is TRBJ1-2, the V gene TRBV5-6; D perhaps matches TRBD1 (6 bases). The receptor comes from a boy younger than two with a congenital heart defect. The CDR3 region has the DNA TGTGCCAGCAGCTTGGCCAAGGGGGGGGAAATTAAATATGGCTACACCTTC. Translation gives CASSLAKGGEIKYGYTF.